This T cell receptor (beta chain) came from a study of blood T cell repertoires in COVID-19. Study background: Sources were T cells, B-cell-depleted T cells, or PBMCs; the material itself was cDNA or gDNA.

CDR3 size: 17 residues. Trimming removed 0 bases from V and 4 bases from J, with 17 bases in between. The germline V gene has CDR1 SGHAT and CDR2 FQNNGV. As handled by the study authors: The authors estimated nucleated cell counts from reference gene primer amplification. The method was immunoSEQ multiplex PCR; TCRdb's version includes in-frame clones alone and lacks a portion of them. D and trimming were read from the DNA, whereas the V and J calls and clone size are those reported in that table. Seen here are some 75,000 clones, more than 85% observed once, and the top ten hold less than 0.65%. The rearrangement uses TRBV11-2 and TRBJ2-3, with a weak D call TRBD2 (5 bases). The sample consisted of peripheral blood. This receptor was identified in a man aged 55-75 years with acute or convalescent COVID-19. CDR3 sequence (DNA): TGTGCCAGCAGCTTAGAGACTAATCCGGGTCGGTCAGATACGCAGTATTTT. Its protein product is CASSLETNPGRSDTQYF.